The 24 T cell receptor beta chains listed next were all sequenced from one sample in a study of T cells in Graves' hyperthyroidism and ophthalmopathy. Researchers took RNA transcripts and amplified the TCR beta CDR3 regions from them. With the HTBI primer set, the TCR CDR3 went through a first round of RT-PCR. TCRdb reprocessed the multiplex PCR reads with MiXCR, giving one entry per CDR3 protein. Of approximately 400,000 distinct CDR3 sequences in the sample, about a sixth were seen once. Sequenced sample: blood. The receptors originated from a woman between 18 and 29 years old with Graves' hyperthyroidism that later progressed to Graves' ophthalmopathy.

At least ten counts were recorded for this clonotype. The V gene is TRBV20-1, the J gene TRBJ1-6, with D possibly matching TRBD1 (5 bases). V lost 2 bases, J lost 0 bases, and 14 bases lay in between. Germline lookup yields CDR1 DFQATT and CDR2 SNEGSKA (reference sequence). There are 17 residues in the CDR3. The CDR3 loop is CSARSLGGLSYNSPLHF. The CDR3 DNA follows: TGCAGTGCTAGAAGCTTGGGGGGACTCTCCTATAATTCACCCCTCCACTTT.

This clonotype showed up many times. This chain uses TRBV28 with TRBJ2-7; TRBD2 agrees at 11 bases. CDR1 and CDR2 from the germline V gene are MDHEN and SYDVKM. The J segment lost 7 bases and the V segment lost 5 bases, leaving 16 bases of the junction unmatched. This CDR3 is 17 amino acids long. In DNA form, the CDR3 reads TGTGCCAGCAGTCCCCTAAGCTTAGCGGGAGGGCATGGGGAGCAGTACTTC. Residues: CASSPLSLAGGHGEQYF.

This clonotype was found many times. The chain is built from TRBV20-1 and TRBJ2-7, with D perhaps TRBD2 (6 bases). This CDR3 comprises 13 residues. The germline gives CDR1 DFQATT, CDR2 SNEGSKA (reference sequence). The DNA of the CDR3 is TGCAGCCCACGGGACTCCAAATCCTACGAGCAGTACTTC. It codes for CSPRDSKSYEQYF.

The chain recombines TRBV30 with TRBJ2-2; no firm D call. CDR1 and CDR2 (germline): GTSNPN, SVGIG (reference sequence). Deletions cut 5 bases from V and 4 bases from J, with 2 bases between. CDR3 length: 10 residues. The CDR3 loop reads CAWGTGELFF. CDR3 DNA sequence: TGTGCCTGGGGCACCGGGGAGCTGTTTTTT.

This sequence joins TRBV15 and TRBJ1-3, with TRBD1 matching 8 bases. Trimming removed 0 bases from V and 2 bases from J; junction bases left unmatched: 6. CDR1 is LNHNV and CDR2 is YYDKDF in the germline V gene (reference sequence). CDR3 length: 17 residues. The CDR3 region is CATSRDLGQATGNTIYF. As DNA, the CDR3 is TGTGCCACCAGCAGAGATTTGGGACAGGCCACTGGAAACACCATATATTTT.

This clonotype was found many times. The chain couples TRBV12-3 or TRBV12-4 to TRBJ1-5; D not certain. Trimming removed 7 bases at V and 3 bases at J, with 10 bases between. This CDR3 contains 13 residues. The CDR3 nucleotides are TGTGCCAGCACCACTTCCTTCAATCAGCCCCAGCATTTT. Translated: CASTTSFNQPQHF.

Worth noting for this clonotype: A much larger clone lies a single base off, so this may be a read error. The J gene is TRBJ2-1, the V gene TRBV28; 8 bases match TRBD1. This CDR3 region has 15 residues. J gave up 6 bases and V 4 bases, and 8 bases lay outside the gene matches. Germline lookup yields CDR1 MDHEN and CDR2 SYDVKM. CDR3 protein: CASSSHGTGANEQFF. The CDR3 nucleotides read TGTGCCAGCAGTTCCCACGGGACAGGCGCCAATGAGCAGTTCTTC. The variable domain in full, completed from reference TRBV28 and TRBJ2-1, reads DVKVTQSSRYLVKRTGEKVFLECVQDMDHENMFWYRQDPGLGLRLIYFSYDVKMKEKGDIPEGYSVSREKKERFSLILESASTNQTSMYLCASSSHGTGANEQFFGPGTRLTVL.

In regard to this clonotype: A read error may be the cause here, since a much bigger clone is one base away. This chain joins TRBV5-1 and TRBJ2-3; 12 bases are shared with TRBD2. V lost 2 bases to trimming and J lost 8 bases; unmatched junction nucleotides: 15. The CDR3 length is 18 residues. Per germline, CDR1 SGHRS and CDR2 YFSETQ. CDR3 loop: CASSFGLAGSPGGGTQYF. The CDR3, as DNA: TGCGCCAGCAGCTTCGGACTAGCGGGATCACCCGGGGGAGGTACGCAGTATTTT.

This clonotype was recorded at least ten times. The chain carries TRBV20-1 and TRBJ2-3, with 11 bases lining up with TRBD2. Germline CDR1 DFQATT, CDR2 SNEGSKA (reference sequence). V shed 6 bases and J 6 bases; nucleotides not matched to a gene: 17. The CDR3 runs 17 residues. The CDR3 DNA reads as TGCAGTGCGGGACGGAACCAACTAGCGGGAGTGCGGGATACGCAGTATTTT. Amino acid sequence: CSAGRNQLAGVRDTQYF.

The rearrangement uses TRBV27 and TRBJ1-4, with D hard to call. The CDR3 totals 14 residues. The V end was cut by 7 bases, the J end by 3 bases, with 12 bases between. CDR1 and CDR2 from the germline V gene are MNHEY and SMNVEV (reference sequence). The CDR3 spells CASKTGWANEKLFF. For the CDR3, the DNA is TGTGCCAGCAAAACGGGATGGGCTAATGAAAAACTGTTTTTT.

The table lists this clonotype with a few counts. This chain connects TRBV29-1 to TRBJ2-3; TRBD1 might be the D (6 bases). The germline V gene has CDR1 SQVTM and CDR2 ANQGSEA. The CDR3 is 13 residues long. Trimming took off 3 bases at V and 4 bases at J, with 11 bases between the two ends. The CDR3, as DNA: TGCAGCGTTGAGGGCAGGGGTCCAGATACGCAGTATTTT. It translates to CSVEGRGPDTQYF.

This CDR3 is CAISGLAGAPGANVLTF. As DNA, the CDR3 is TGTGCCATCAGTGGACTAGCGGGAGCTCCTGGGGCCAACGTCCTGACTTTC. The V gene is TRBV10-3, the J gene TRBJ2-6; 12 bases map to TRBD2. The germline V gene encodes CDR1 ENHRY and CDR2 SYGVKD. The CDR3 sequence is 17 residues long. The V segment lost 4 bases and the J segment 2 bases; nucleotides outside the gene matches: 3.

This clonotype was seen at least ten times. The CDR3 DNA reads as TGTGCCACAAAAGGGACAGGGTCTTCATCCTACAATGAGCAGTTCTTC. It yields the protein CATKGTGSSSYNEQFF. This sequence joins TRBV2 and TRBJ2-1; 9 positions match TRBD1. The junction had 11 bases not matched to a gene; V was cut back by 10 bases and J by 1 base. This CDR3 spans 16 amino acids. The germline CDR1 and CDR2 sequences are SNHLY and FYNNEI.

V is TRBV4-2 and J is TRBJ1-5; a possible D gene is TRBD1 (5 bases). The CDR3 loop spans 14 amino acids. Per the germline V gene, CDR1 is LGHNA and CDR2 is YNFKEQ. The ends were cut back, 8 bases at V and 0 bases at J, with 11 bases in the middle. CDR3 loop: CASGGGNSNQPQHF. CDR3 in DNA: TGTGCCAGCGGCGGGGGGAATAGCAATCAGCCCCAGCATTTT.

This clonotype was seen at least ten times. This chain links TRBV15 with TRBJ2-5, with a tentative D call TRBD1 (7 bases). Trimming removed 4 bases at V and 4 bases at J, with 16 bases between. The CDR3 runs to 15 residues. The germline V gene has CDR1 LNHNV and CDR2 YYDKDF (reference sequence). CDR3 protein: CATSTRQGGGETQYF. The CDR3, as DNA: TGTGCCACCAGCACAAGACAGGGAGGCGGAGAGACCCAGTACTTC.

The table lists this clonotype with a few counts. The V gene is TRBV27, the J gene TRBJ2-1; unclear D gene. V lost 5 bases and J lost 4, with 15 bases in between. Germline CDR1 reads MNHEY; CDR2 reads SMNVEV (reference sequence). CDR3 size: 15 residues. CDR3 protein: CASSHRRPDYNEQFF. CDR3 bases: TGTGCCAGCAGTCACCGGCGACCGGATTACAATGAGCAGTTCTTC.

This clonotype has only a few counts. This sequence joins TRBV28 and TRBJ2-6; 10 nucleotides line up with TRBD1. The CDR3 is 18 residues long. Germline V gives CDR1 MDHEN, CDR2 SYDVKM. V lost 3 bases and J lost 4; bases outside the gene matches: 9. The CDR3 DNA follows: TGTGCCAGCAGTTTCGGTCTGACAGGGGGCGCCGGGGCCAACGTCCTGACTTTC. Translating gives CASSFGLTGGAGANVLTF.

As concerns this clonotype: A read error may be the cause here, since a much bigger clone is one base away. This rearrangement joins TRBV2 to TRBJ2-1; 7 bases match TRBD1. The DNA end is more similar to TRBJ2-7, so the J call may be wrong. The CDR3 loop spans 15 amino acids. Germline V CDR1 and CDR2: SNHLY, FYNNEI. CDR3 region: CASRVGQRTYNEQYF. In nucleotides, the CDR3 is TGTGCCAGCAGGGTGGGACAGAGAACCTACAATGAGCAGTACTTC.

The table lists this clonotype with many counts. V is TRBV13 and J is TRBJ2-1; a weak D match, TRBD2 (6 bases). The CDR3 totals 13 residues. Trimming left V 5 bases short and J 6 bases short, with 11 bases between. CDR1 and CDR2 (germline): PRHDT, FYEKMQ (reference sequence). This chain's CDR3 is CASSMGLTNEQFF. In DNA form, the CDR3 reads TGTGCCAGCAGCATGGGACTTACCAATGAGCAGTTCTTC.

There are a few counts of this clonotype. CDR3 coding DNA: TGTGCCACCAGCAGAGATCTTGGGGATGAGCAGTTCTTC. This translates into CATSRDLGDEQFF. V is TRBV15 and J is TRBJ2-1; no reliable D call. V gave up 0 bases and J gave up 8 bases, with 8 bases separating them. The CDR3 sequence is 13 residues long. Germline V CDR1 and CDR2: LNHNV, YYDKDF (reference sequence). Supplemented by reference TRBV15 and TRBJ2-1, the full variable domain reads DAMVIQNPRYQVTQFGKPVTLSCSQTLNHNVMYWYQQKSSQAPKLLFHYYDKDFNNEADTPDNFQSRRPNTSFCFLDIRSPGLGDTAMYLCATSRDLGDEQFFGPGTRLTVL.

This clonotype came up many times. CDR3 DNA sequence: TGTGCCACCAGTGGCCTAGCAGGGGGGAGCAATCAGCCCCAGCATTTT. Encoded protein: CATSGLAGGSNQPQHF. This chain uses TRBV24-1 with TRBJ1-5; 7 positions match TRBD1. V lost 5 bases to trimming and J lost 1 base; unmatched junction nucleotides: 7. CDR3 length: 16 amino acids. Per germline, CDR1 KGHDR and CDR2 SFDVKD.

The V gene is TRBV11-2, the J gene TRBJ2-1; D uncertain. The CDR3 spans 16 residues. Germline V gives CDR1 SGHAT, CDR2 FQNNGV. Trimming pared 0 bases from V and 1 base from J, leaving 10 bases between. For the CDR3, the DNA is TGTGCCAGCAGCTTAGATTCGCCGGGTTCCTACAATGAGCAGTTCTTC. It specifies CASSLDSPGSYNEQFF.

There are many counts of this clonotype. CDR3 nucleotides: TGTGCCAGCAGTGAGGGCCTGGTGGCTTTCTTT. Protein: CASSEGLVAFF. This sequence joins TRBV2 and TRBJ1-1; D gene unclear. Between the trimmed V and J ends, which lost 3 bases and 11 bases, there was a span of 10 bases. The CDR3 totals 11 residues. Germline-derived CDR1 and CDR2 are SNHLY and FYNNEI.

In this sample, this clonotype turned up many times. The V gene is TRBV28, the J gene TRBJ2-5, with D unclear. This CDR3 comprises 13 residues. From germline, CDR1 is MDHEN and CDR2 SYDVKM. V was pared by 6 bases and J by 5 bases, with 13 bases between. The CDR3: CASSPAIVETQYF. The CDR3 nucleotides read TGTGCCAGCAGCCCGGCGATTGTGGAGACCCAGTACTTC. Together with reference TRBV28 and TRBJ2-5, the CDR3 gives the full variable domain: DVKVTQSSRYLVKRTGEKVFLECVQDMDHENMFWYRQDPGLGLRLIYFSYDVKMKEKGDIPEGYSVSREKKERFSLILESASTNQTSMYLCASSPAIVETQYFGPGTRLLVL.